This passage covers 2 T cell receptor beta chains from one sample sequenced in a study of T cell responses to AZD1222 COVID-19 vaccine. Measured with immunoSEQ multiplex PCR; TCRdb has only the in-frame clones, and not every one. Here the sample spans some 150,000 clones, 85% to 95% being singletons. The specimen was peripheral blood, collected 28 days after the second AZD1222 dose. These receptor sequences come from an adult who received the AZD1222 COVID-19 vaccine.

The V gene is TRBV7-8, the J gene TRBJ1-1, with D unresolved. This CDR3 is 15 amino acids long. The germline gives CDR1 SGHVS, CDR2 FQNEAQ. Between the trimmed V and J ends, which lost 1 base and 1 base, there was a span of 10 bases. This CDR3 reads CASSLEYPENTEAFF. CDR3 DNA sequence: TGTGCCAGCAGCTTAGAGTATCCAGAGAACACTGAAGCTTTCTTT.

The chain links TRBV27 to TRBJ1-6, with a possible D match to TRBD1 (5 bases). CDR3 length: 13 amino acids. Germline V CDR1 and CDR2: MNHEY, SMNVEV (reference sequence). V was cut by 5 bases and J by 7 bases, with 9 bases left in between. The DNA of the CDR3 is TGTGCCAGCAGTCTACGACAGAATTCACCCCTCCACTTT. As protein: CASSLRQNSPLHF.